This T cell receptor (beta chain) comes out of a study of CXCR3-negative and CXCR3-positive naive CD8 T cells. General observations from the study: TRB CDR3 hydrophobicity was greater in CXCR3-positive naive cells than in CXCR3-negative naive cells. TCR interaction strength was inferred from TRB CDR3 physicochemistry, as CD5 matched across naive subsets. In cryopreserved cells, CXCR3 expression partially decreased, and fresh PBMCs were used in most assays.

A note on this clonotype: Antigen: not known.

The libraries of TRB cDNA were prepared using 5' RACE with UMI labels. Reprocessing the 5' RACE reads, TCRdb reports a single entry for every CDR3 protein and omits DNA. Seen in this sample are some 66,000 distinct CDR3 sequences; the ten most common clones hold 1.5%. Germline V CDR1 and CDR2: MNHEY, SVGAGI. This CDR3 has 14 residues. The chain is built from TRBV6-5 and TRBJ2-7; TCRdb designates TRBD1, a call that cannot be tested without DNA. The origin of this receptor is a human donor in good health. Some clones in this sample may be carry-over from other donors' samples. Sequenced: naive CXCR3- CD8+ T cells from blood. Noted subset: CD45RO-CCR7+CD27+CD95- naive CD8+ T cells lacking CXCR3 (TNR3-). CDR3 protein: CASSFGTRVYEQYF.